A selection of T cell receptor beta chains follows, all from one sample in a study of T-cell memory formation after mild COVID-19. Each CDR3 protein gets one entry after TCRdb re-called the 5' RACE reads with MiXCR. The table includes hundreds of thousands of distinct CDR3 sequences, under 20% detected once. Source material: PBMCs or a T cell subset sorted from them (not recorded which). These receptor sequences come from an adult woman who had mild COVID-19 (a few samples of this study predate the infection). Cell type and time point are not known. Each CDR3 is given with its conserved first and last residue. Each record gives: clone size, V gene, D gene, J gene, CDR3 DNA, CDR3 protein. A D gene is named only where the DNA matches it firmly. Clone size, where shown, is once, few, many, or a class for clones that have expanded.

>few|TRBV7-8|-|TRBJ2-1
TGTGCCAGCAGCCTAACACGCCTGGGATACAATGAGCAGTTCTTC
CASSLTRLGYNEQFF
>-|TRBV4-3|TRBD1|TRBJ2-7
TGCGCCAGCAGCCAAGATAGGACAGGGGAAGGCTACGAGCAGTACTTC
CASSQDRTGEGYEQYF
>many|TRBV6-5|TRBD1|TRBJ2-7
TGTGCCAGCAGTTACACCGGGACAGGGGGTTTCTCCTACGAGCAGTACTTC
CASSYTGTGGFSYEQYF
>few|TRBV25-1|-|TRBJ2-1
TGTGCCAGCAGTTCGGAGAGGTGGGGGAATGAGCAGTTCTTC
CASSSERWGNEQFF
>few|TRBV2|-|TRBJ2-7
TGTGCCAGCAGTGATACCCCTCTTGGCCTGTCCTACGAGCAGTACTTC
CASSDTPLGLSYEQYF
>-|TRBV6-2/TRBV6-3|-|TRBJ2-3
TGTGCCAGTCGAGGAAGCCTCCCTCAGGATACGCAGTATTTT
CASRGSLPQDTQYF
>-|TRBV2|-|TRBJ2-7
TGTGCCAGCGGCTCCGGGCCCTTGGTCTACGAGCAGTACTTC
CASGSGPLVYEQYF
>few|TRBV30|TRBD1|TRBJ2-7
TGTGCCTGGAGTAAGCGACAGGGCGTCTACGAGCAGTACTTC
CAWSKRQGVYEQYF
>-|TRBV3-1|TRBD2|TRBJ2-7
TGTGCCAGCAGCCAAGGGACTAGCGGGGGATGGGAGCAGTACTTC
CASSQGTSGGWEQYF
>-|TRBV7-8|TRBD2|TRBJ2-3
TGTGCCAGCAGCTTGAGGGGACTAGCGGGAGGGACGGGCACAGATACGCAGTATTTT
CASSLRGLAGGTGTDTQYF
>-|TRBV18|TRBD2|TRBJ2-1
TGTGCCAGCTCACCAGGATGGCTAGCGGGAGAGGATGAGCAGTTCTTC
CASSPGWLAGEDEQFF
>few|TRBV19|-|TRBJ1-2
TGTGCCAGTAGTATTTCGACAACCTATGGCTACACCTTC
CASSISTTYGYTF
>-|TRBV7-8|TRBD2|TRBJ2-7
TGTGCCAGCAGCTTAGTGGCTAGCGGGAGAACCTACGAGCAGTACTTC
CASSLVASGRTYEQYF
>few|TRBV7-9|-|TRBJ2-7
TGTGCCAGCAGCTCGGAGGGGGCATATTACGAGCAGTACTTC
CASSSEGAYYEQYF
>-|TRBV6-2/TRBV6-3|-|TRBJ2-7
TGTGCCAGCAGACACTGGACAGAAGCCTACGAGCAGTACTTC
CASRHWTEAYEQYF
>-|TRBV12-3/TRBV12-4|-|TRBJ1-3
TGTGCCAGCAGCCCCTCTGGGACTGGAAACACCATATATTTT
CASSPSGTGNTIYF
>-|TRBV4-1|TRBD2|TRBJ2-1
TGCGCCAGCAGCCGCAAGCGGGGGGACAATGAGCAGTTCTTC
CASSRKRGDNEQFF
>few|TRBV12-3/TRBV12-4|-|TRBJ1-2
TGTGCCAGCAGTTTAGTAGGAGGGTCGACGGGACTCTATGGCTACACCTTC
CASSLVGGSTGLYGYTF
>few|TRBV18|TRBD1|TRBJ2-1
TGTGCCAGCCGGGGACAGGGAGATGAGCAGTTCTTC
CASRGQGDEQFF
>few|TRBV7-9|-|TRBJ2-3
TGTGCCAGCAGCTTATACAGGAACTATGGCACAGATACGCAGTATTTT
CASSLYRNYGTDTQYF
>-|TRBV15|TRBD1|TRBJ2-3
TGTGCCACCAGCAGAGAAGAAGGGGGCTTAATCACAGATACGCAGTATTTT
CATSREEGGLITDTQYF
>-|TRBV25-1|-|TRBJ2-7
TGTGCCAGCAGCCAGGGGCAATGGGGTTCCTACGAGCAGTACTTC
CASSQGQWGSYEQYF
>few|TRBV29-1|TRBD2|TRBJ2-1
TGCAGCGTCCATTTAGCGGGAGGCTCGTTGGATGAGCAGTTCTTC
CSVHLAGGSLDEQFF
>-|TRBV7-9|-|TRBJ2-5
TGTGCCAGCAGCAAAGACCCCTGGGGACTCGACCTTGGGGAAGAGACCCAGTACTTC
CASSKDPWGLDLGEETQYF
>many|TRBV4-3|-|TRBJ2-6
TGCGCCAGCAGCCAAGCGGATTGGTACTCTGGGGCCAACGTCCTGACTTTC
CASSQADWYSGANVLTF
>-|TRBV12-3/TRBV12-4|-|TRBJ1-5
TGTGCCAGCAGTCGTACTCACGGGAAGGGCAATCAGCCCCAGCATTTT
CASSRTHGKGNQPQHF
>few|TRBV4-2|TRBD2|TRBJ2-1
TGTGCCAGCAGCCAATCTAGCGGGAGGGCGGGTGAGCAGTTCTTC
CASSQSSGRAGEQFF
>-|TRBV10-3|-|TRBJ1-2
TGTGCCATCTATTCGGTCGGGGCAGGCTATGGCTACACCTTC
CAIYSVGAGYGYTF
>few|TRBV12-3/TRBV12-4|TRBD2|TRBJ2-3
TGTGCCAGCAGTTTAGGGACTAGCGGGATAGATACGCAGTATTTT
CASSLGTSGIDTQYF
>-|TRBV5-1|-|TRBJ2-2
TGCGCCAGCAGCAAGTGGGACACAGGGTACACCGGGGAGCTGTTTTTT
CASSKWDTGYTGELFF
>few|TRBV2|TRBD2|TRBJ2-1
TGTGCCAGCAGGGGAGCGGGGGGGACAAACTACAATGAGCAGTTCTTC
CASRGAGGTNYNEQFF
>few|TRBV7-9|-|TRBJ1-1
TGTGCCAGCAGCTTAGTTGGCAGGGGAGCGCGGGACACTGAAGCTTTCTTT
CASSLVGRGARDTEAFF
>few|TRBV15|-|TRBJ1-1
TGTGCCACCAGCCGGGGGGAGGGGGGTACTGAAGCTTTCTTT
CATSRGEGGTEAFF
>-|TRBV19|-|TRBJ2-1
TGTGCCAGTAGTATCGAGCTAGTCCCGTACAATGAGCAGTTCTTC
CASSIELVPYNEQFF
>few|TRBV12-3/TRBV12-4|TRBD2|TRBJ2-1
TGTGCCAGCAGAAATTACGGGACTAGCGTTAATGAGCAGTTCTTC
CASRNYGTSVNEQFF
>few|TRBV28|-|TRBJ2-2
TGTGCCAGCAGTCCCACCATAACAGGGAGGACCGGGGAGCTGTTTTTT
CASSPTITGRTGELFF
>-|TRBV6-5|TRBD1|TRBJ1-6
TGTGCCAGCAGAGACGGGACAGGCGGTTCACCCCTCCACTTT
CASRDGTGGSPLHF
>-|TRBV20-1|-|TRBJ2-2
TGCAGTGCCCCCCCTTTGGGTAGCAACACCGGGGAGCTGTTTTTT
CSAPPLGSNTGELFF
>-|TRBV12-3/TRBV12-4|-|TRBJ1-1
TGTGCCAGCAGCTCAGGCTCGGGACCCACTGAAGCTTTCTTT
CASSSGSGPTEAFF
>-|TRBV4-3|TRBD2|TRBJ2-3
TGCGCCAGCAGCCAATTCAGCGGGACTACAGATACGCAGTATTTT
CASSQFSGTTDTQYF
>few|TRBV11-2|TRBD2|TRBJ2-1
TGTGCCAGCAGCTCGGGGGGGAGGCCCGGACGGGTGCGGTCCTACAATGAGCAGTTCTTC
CASSSGGRPGRVRSYNEQFF
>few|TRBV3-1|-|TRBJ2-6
TGTGCCAGCAGCCAGCGTACAGGGCTGTATGGGGCCAACGTCCTGACTTTC
CASSQRTGLYGANVLTF